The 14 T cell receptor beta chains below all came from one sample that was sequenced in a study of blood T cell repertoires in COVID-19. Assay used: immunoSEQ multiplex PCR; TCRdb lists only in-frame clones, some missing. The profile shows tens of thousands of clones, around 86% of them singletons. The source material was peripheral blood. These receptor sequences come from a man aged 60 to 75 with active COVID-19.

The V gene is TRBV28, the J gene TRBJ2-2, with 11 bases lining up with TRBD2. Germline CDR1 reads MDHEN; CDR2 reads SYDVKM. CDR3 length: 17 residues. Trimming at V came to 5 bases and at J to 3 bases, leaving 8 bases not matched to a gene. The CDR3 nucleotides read TGTGCCAGCAGTCCAACACGGACTAGCGGGTACACCGGGGAGCTGTTTTTT. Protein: CASSPTRTSGYTGELFF.

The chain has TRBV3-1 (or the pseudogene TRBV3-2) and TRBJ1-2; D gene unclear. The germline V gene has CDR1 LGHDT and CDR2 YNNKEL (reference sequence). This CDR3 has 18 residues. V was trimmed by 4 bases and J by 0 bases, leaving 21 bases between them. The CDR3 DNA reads TGTGCCAGCAGCCCGACCCGCTTTCCGGCAGCGACTAACTATGGCTACACCTTC. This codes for CASSPTRFPAATNYGYTF.

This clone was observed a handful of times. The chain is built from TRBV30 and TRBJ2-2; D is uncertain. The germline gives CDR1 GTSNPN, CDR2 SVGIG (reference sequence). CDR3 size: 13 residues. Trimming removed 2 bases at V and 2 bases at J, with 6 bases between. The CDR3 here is CAWSPPNTGELFF. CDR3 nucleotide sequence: TGTGCCTGGAGTCCCCCAAACACCGGGGAGCTGTTTTTT.

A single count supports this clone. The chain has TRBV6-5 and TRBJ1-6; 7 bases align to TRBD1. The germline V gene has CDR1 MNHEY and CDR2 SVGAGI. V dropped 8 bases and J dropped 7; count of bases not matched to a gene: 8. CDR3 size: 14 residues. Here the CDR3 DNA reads TGTGCCAGCCGATGGACAGGCAACAATTCACCCCTCCACTTT. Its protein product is CASRWTGNNSPLHF.

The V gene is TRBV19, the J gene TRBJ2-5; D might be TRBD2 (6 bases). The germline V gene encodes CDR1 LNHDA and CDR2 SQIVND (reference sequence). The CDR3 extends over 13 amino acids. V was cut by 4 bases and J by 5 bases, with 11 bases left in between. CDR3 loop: CASSRQGGETQYF. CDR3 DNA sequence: TGTGCCAGTAGTAGGCAAGGAGGGGAGACCCAGTACTTC.

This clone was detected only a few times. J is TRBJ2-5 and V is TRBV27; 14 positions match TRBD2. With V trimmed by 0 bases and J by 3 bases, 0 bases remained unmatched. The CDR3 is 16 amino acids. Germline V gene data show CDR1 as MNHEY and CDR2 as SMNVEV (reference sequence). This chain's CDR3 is CASSLSTSGGEETQYF. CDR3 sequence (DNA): TGTGCCAGCAGTTTATCGACTAGCGGGGGGGAAGAGACCCAGTACTTC.

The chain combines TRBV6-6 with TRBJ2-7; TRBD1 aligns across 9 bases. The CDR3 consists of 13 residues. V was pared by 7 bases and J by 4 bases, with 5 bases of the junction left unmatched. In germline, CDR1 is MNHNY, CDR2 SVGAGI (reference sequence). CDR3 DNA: TGTGCCAGCATGGACAGGGGTGATTACGAGCAGTACTTC. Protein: CASMDRGDYEQYF.

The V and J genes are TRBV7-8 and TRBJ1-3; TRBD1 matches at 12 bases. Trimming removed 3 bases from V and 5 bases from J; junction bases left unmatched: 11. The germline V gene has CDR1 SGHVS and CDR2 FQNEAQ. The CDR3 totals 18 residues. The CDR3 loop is CASSFKPGQGAKRNTIYF. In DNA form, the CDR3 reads TGTGCCAGCAGCTTTAAACCGGGACAGGGGGCTAAAAGAAACACCATATATTTT. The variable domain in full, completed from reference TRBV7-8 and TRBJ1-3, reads GAGVSQSPRYKVAKRGQDVALRCDPISGHVSLFWYQQALGQGPEFLTYFQNEAQLDKSGLPSDRFFAERPEGSVSTLKIQRTQQEDSAVYLCASSFKPGQGAKRNTIYFGEGSWLTVV.

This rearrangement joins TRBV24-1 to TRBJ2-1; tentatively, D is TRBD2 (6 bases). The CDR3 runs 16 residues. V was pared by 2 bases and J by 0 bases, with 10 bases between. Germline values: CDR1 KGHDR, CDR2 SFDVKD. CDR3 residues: CATSDSSGDSYNEQFF. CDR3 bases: TGTGCCACCAGTGATTCGTCGGGGGACTCCTACAATGAGCAGTTCTTC.

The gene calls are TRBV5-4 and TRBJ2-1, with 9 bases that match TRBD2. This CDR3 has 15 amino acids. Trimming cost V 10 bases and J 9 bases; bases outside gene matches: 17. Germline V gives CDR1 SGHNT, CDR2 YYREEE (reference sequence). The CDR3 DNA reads TGTGCCGCTTTCACGTTGGCGGGAGGGCGCGGTGAGCAGTTCTTC. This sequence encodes CAAFTLAGGRGEQFF.

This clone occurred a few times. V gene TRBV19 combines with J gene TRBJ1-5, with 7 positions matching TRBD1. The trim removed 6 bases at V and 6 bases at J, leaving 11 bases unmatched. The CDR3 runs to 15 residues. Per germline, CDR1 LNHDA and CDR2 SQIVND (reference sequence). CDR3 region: CASSLKGASSQPQHF. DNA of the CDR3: TGTGCCAGTAGCCTTAAGGGGGCTAGTTCTCAGCCCCAGCATTTT. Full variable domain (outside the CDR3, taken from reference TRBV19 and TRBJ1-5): DGGITQSPKYLFRKEGQNVTLSCEQNLNHDAMYWYRQDPGQGLRLIYYSQIVNDFQKGDIAEGYSVSREKKESFPLTVTSAQKNPTAFYLCASSLKGASSQPQHFGDGTRLSIL.

The CDR3 DNA sequence: TGTGCCAGCAGACTTCTGCGGGCGAGCACAGATACGCAGTATTTT. Its protein is CASRLLRASTDTQYF. This sequence joins TRBV27 and TRBJ2-3, with D tentatively TRBD2 (5 bases). This CDR3 comprises 15 residues. Looked up from germline, CDR1 is MNHEY and CDR2 is SMNVEV (reference sequence). V dropped 6 bases and J dropped 0 bases, with 13 bases sitting between them.

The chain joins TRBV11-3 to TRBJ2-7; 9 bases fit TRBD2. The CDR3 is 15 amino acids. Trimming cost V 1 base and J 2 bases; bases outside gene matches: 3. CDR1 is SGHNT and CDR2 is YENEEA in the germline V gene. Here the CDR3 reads CASSLAAGGPYEQYF. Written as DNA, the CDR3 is TGTGCCAGCAGCTTAGCGGCGGGGGGGCCCTACGAGCAGTACTTC.

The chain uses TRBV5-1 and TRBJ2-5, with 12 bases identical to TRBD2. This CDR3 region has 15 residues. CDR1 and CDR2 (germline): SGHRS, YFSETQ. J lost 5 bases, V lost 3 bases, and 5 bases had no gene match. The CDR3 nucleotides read TGCGCCAGCAGCTCTAGCGGGGGGGCCGAGGAGACCCAGTACTTC. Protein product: CASSSSGGAEETQYF.